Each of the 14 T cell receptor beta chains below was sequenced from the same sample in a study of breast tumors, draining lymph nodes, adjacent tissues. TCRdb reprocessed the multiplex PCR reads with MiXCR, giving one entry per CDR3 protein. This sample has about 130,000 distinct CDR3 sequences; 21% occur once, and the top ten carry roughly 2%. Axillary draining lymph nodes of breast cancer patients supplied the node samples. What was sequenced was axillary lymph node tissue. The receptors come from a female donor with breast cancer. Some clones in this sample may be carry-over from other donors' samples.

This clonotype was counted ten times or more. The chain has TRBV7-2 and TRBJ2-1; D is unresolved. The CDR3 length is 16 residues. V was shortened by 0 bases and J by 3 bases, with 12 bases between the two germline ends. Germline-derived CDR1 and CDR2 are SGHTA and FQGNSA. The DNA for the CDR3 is TGTGCCAGCAGCTTAGCGAGGCTAGGCTTCTACAATGAGCAGTTCTTC. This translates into CASSLARLGFYNEQFF.

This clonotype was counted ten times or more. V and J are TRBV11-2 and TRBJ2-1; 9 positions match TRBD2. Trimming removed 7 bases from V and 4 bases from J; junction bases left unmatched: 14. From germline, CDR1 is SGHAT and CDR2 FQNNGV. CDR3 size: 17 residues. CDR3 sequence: CASTPLAASGTYNEQFF. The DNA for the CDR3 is TGTGCCAGCACCCCTCTTGCGGCTAGCGGGACTTACAATGAGCAGTTCTTC.

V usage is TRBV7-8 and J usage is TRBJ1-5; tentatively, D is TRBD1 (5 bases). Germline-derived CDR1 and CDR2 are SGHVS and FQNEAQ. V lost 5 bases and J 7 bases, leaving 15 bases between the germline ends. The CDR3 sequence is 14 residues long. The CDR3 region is CASSVRGADQPQHF. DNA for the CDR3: TGTGCCAGCAGCGTGCGAGGGGCGGACCAGCCCCAGCATTTT.

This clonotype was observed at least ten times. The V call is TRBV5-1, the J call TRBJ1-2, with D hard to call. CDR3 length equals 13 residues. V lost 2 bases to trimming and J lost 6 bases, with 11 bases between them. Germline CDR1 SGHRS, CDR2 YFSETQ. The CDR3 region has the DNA TGCGCCAGCAGCTTAACTGCAGAGAATGGCTACACCTTC. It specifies CASSLTAENGYTF.

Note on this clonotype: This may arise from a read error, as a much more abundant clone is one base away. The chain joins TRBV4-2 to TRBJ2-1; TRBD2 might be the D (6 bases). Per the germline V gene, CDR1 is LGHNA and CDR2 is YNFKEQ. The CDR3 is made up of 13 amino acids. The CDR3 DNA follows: TGTGCCAGCGGCCAAGGACTAATGGATGAGCAGTTCTTC. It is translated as CASGQGLMDEQFF.

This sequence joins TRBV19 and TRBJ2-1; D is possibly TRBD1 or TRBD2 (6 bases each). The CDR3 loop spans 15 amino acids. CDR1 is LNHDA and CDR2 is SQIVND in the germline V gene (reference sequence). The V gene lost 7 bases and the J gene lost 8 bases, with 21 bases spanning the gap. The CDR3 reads CASNPLGAGEDEQFF. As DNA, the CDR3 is TGTGCCAGTAACCCCCTTGGGGCAGGGGAGGATGAGCAGTTCTTC.

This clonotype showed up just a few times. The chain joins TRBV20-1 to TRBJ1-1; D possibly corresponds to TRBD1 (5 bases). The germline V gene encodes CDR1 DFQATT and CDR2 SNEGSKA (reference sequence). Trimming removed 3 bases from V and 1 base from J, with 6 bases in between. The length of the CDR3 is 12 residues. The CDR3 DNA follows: TGCAGTGCTAGCAGGGCGAACACTGAAGCTTTCTTT. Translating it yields CSASRANTEAFF.

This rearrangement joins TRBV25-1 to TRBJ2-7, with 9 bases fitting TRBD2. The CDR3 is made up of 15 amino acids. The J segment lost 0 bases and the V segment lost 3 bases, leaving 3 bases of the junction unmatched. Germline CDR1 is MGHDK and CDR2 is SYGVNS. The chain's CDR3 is CASSDASGISYEQYF. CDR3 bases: TGTGCCAGCAGTGACGCTAGCGGGATCTCCTACGAGCAGTACTTC.

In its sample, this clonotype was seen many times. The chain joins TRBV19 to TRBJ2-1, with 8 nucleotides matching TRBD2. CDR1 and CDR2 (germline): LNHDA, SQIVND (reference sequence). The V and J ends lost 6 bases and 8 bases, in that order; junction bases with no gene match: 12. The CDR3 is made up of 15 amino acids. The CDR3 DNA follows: TGTGCCAGTAGAAATAGCGGGACGGTTGGCTATGAGCAGTTCTTC. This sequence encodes CASRNSGTVGYEQFF.

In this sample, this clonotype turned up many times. In DNA form, the CDR3 reads TGTGCCAGCAGCGACACGGGGGGTATTGAGCAGTACTTC. This gives the protein CASSDTGGIEQYF. V usage is TRBV9 and J usage is TRBJ2-7, with TRBD2 matching 7 bases. Germline lookup yields CDR1 SGDLS and CDR2 YYNGEE. The CDR3 sequence is 13 residues long. J was trimmed by 7 bases and V by 3 bases; bases with no gene match: 7.

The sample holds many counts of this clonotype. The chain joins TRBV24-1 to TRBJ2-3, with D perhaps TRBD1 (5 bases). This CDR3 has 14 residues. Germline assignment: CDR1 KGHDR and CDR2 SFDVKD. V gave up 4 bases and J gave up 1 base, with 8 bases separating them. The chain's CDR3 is CATSDRVGTDTQYF. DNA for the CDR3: TGTGCCACCAGTGACAGGGTAGGCACAGATACGCAGTATTTT.

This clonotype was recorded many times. CDR3 residues: CASSYGTGGDYNSPLHF. Written as DNA, the CDR3 is TGTGCCAGCAGTTACGGGACAGGGGGCGACTATAATTCACCCCTCCACTTT. The chain combines TRBV6-6 with TRBJ1-6; 12 bases line up with TRBD1. CDR1 is MNHNY and CDR2 is SVGAGI in the germline V gene (reference sequence). The CDR3 covers 17 residues. The V segment lost 2 bases and the J segment 3 bases; nucleotides outside the gene matches: 2.

The CDR3 coding sequence is TGTGCCAGCAGCCAAGATCGAGGAGGGACTTTTTCCTACAATGAGCAGTTCTTC. Its protein is CASSQDRGGTFSYNEQFF. The V call is TRBV3-1, the J call TRBJ2-1; D possibly corresponds to TRBD2 (6 bases). The V gene lost 0 bases and the J gene lost 1 base, with 16 bases spanning the gap. CDR3 length: 18 residues. The germline V gene encodes CDR1 LGHDT and CDR2 YNNKEL (reference sequence).

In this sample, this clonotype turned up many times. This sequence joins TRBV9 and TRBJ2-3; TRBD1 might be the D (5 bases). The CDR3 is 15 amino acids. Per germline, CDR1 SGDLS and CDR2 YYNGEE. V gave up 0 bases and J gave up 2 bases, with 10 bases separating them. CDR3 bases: TGTGCCAGCAGCGTAGGTGACAGCTACACAGATACGCAGTATTTT. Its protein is CASSVGDSYTDTQYF.